Sequencing of this T cell receptor (beta chain) was carried out in a study of spatial heterogeneity in lung cancer. A single record per CDR3 protein comes from TCRdb applying MiXCR to the 5' RACE reads. The data contain 60,000 to 65,000 distinct CDR3 sequences, about 8% of them seen just once; the ten biggest clones take up over 13%. Time point reported: sample taken at primary tumor resection. Unsorted samples of tumor, nontumor lung or frozen PBMC had their whole RNA sequenced. Per the germline V gene, CDR1 is SGHTA and CDR2 is FQGTGA. V was shortened by 0 bases and J by 0 bases, with 9 bases between the two germline ends. This CDR3 has 16 residues. This clonotype was seen many times.

The sample was PBMCs, taken at surgery. This sequence originates from a female donor with early-stage non-small cell lung cancer. This chain uses TRBV7-3 with TRBJ2-1; D gene ambiguous. CDR3 protein: CASSLTLSSSYNEQFF. The DNA of the CDR3 is TGTGCCAGCAGCTTAACCTTGTCTAGCTCCTACAATGAGCAGTTCTTC.